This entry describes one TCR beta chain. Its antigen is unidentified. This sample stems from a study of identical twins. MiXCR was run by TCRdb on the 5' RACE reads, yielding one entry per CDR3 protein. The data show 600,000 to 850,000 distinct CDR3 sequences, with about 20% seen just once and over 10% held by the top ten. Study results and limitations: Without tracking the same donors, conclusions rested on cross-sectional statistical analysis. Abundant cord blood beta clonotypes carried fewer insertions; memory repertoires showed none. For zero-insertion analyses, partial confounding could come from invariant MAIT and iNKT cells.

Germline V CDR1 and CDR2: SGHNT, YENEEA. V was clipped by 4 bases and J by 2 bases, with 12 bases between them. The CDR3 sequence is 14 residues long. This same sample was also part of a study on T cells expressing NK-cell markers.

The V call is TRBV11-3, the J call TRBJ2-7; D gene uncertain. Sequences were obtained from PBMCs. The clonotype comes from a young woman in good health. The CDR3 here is CASSSHTFPYEQYF. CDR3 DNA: TGTGCCAGCAGCTCGCACACGTTTCCCTACGAGCAGTACTTC.